This T cell receptor (beta chain) was captured by sequencing in a study of blood T cell repertoires in COVID-19 (dated by TCRdb to the early 2020s). Some background on the complete study: Collaborator samples came from the United States, Italy and Spain and covered acute and convalescent phases of COVID-19. The material from the prospective study consisted of cDNA or gDNA derived from T cells, B-cell-depleted T cells, or PBMCs. Deeply sampled blood TCRbeta repertoires from subjects exposed to, actively infected with, or recovered from COVID-19 were included in the dataset. The repertoires were made available in a free public database intended to serve as a resource for research on the immune response to SARS-CoV-2. The samples were drawn from the first 160 participants of the ongoing ImmuneRACE study and from 950 to 1,500 subjects provided by 6 global collaborators. Sample metadata almost always included a de-identified subject ID, COVID-19 status, age in years and sex. Where HLA class I and class II types were available, the types were taken from metadata supplied by the sample provider, not from assay-based typing.

In Seattle, one collaborating source enrolled patients while the infection was active and tracked those patients longitudinally over the course of disease. Whole blood was collected in K2EDTA tubes by collaborating institutions according to the institutions' own protocols. For TCRbeta analysis, collaborator samples were shipped as frozen whole blood, as isolated PBMCs, or as DNA extracted from either sample type. On this clone itself: There is no known antigen for this receptor. No much larger clone is present one base from it, and per-base qualities are unavailable.

What the work shows at the level of the full study, not this receptor alone: The amount of clinical and demographic metadata varied by source and participant and was provided uncurated.

CDR1 and CDR2 are read off the germline V gene as SGHRS and YFSETQ. Inclusive of the bounding cysteine and phenylalanine, the CDR3 is 19 residues long. Solely the CDR3 DNA is kept, with 57 bases framed from the first base. V lost 3 bases and J lost 4 bases, and the count of bases not matched to a germline gene is 16. TCRbeta CDR3 regions were amplified from genomic DNA by means of the immunoSEQ Assay, a bias-controlled multiplex PCR. In the authors' own workflow: Nucleated cell counts per sample were estimated from amplification of reference gene primers within the assay. To quantify the absolute abundance of each unique TCRbeta CDR3 rearrangement, sequence reads were collapsed and filtered. For each sample, productive Simpson clonality was calculated as the square root of Simpson's diversity index over productive rearrangements. TCRdb provides this immuneACCESS table in a form limited to in-frame rearrangements. Some clones are lacking; in checked studies, under half of them reflect an unresolved V gene, and why the rest are absent is not known. The DNA was the basis for D and trimming; V, J and clone size are from that table. For this sample there are 250,000 to 400,000 clones; under 90% appear just once. Of the sample, less than 3.5% falls within the top ten clones.

The source is a woman under 40 with COVID-19, enrolled during active disease. The V and J segments used are TRBV5-1 and TRBJ2-1, with 10 bases aligning to TRBD2. The sequenced material came from peripheral blood. The DNA is as follows: TGCGCCAGCAGCTCCGAGGGTCTAGCGGGAGAAAGAGAATACAATGAGCAGTTCTTC. It translates to CASSSEGLAGEREYNEQFF.